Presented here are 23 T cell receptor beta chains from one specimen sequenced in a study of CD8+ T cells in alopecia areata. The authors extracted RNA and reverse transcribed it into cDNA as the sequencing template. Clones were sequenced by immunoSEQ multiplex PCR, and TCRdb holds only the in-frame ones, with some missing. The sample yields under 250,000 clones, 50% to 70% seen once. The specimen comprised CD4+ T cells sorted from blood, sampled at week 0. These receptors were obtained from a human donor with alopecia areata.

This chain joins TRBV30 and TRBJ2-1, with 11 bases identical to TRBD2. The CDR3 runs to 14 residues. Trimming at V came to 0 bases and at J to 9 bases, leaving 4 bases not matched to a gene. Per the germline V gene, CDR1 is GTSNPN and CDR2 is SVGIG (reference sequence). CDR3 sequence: CAWSVGTSGVEQFF. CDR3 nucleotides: TGTGCCTGGAGTGTCGGGACTAGCGGTGTTGAGCAGTTCTTC.

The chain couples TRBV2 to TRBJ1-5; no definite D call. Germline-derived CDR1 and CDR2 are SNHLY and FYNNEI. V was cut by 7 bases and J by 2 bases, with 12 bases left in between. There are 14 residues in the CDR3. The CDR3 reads CASILEGGNQPQHF. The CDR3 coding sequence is TGTGCCAGCATTCTTGAGGGTGGCAATCAGCCCCAGCATTTT.

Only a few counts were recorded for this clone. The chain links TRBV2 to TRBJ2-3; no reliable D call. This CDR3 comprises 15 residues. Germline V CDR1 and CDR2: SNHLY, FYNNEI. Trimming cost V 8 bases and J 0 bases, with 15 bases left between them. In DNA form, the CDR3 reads TGTGCCAGCCGTGGGTCCTCTTCTAGCACAGATACGCAGTATTTT. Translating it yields CASRGSSSSTDTQYF.

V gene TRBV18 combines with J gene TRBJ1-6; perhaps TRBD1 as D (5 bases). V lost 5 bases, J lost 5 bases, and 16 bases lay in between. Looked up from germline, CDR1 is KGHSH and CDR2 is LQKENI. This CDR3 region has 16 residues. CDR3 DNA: TGTGCCAGCTCAACGGCTCCGGGACGGGATAATTCACCCCTCCACTTT. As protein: CASSTAPGRDNSPLHF.

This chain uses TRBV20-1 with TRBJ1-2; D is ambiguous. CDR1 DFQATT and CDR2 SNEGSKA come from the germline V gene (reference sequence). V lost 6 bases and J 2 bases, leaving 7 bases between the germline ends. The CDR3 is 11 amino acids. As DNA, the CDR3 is TGCAGTGCCGAAGTAAACTATGGCTACACCTTC. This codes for CSAEVNYGYTF.

This chain's CDR3 is CASIWGSGNTIYF. The CDR3 DNA sequence: TGTGCCAGCATCTGGGGATCTGGAAACACCATATATTTT. The chain couples TRBV6-1 to TRBJ1-3; no firm D call. CDR1 and CDR2 from the germline V gene are MNHNS and SASEGT. The CDR3 contains 13 residues. The V and J ends lost 7 bases and 1 base respectively, with 8 bases between them.

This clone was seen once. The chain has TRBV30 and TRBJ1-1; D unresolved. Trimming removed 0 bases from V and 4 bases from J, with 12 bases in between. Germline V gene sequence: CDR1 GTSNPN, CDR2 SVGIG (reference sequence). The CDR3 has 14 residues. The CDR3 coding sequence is TGTGCCTGGAGTGTAATCGTACGAGGCACTGAAGCTTTCTTT. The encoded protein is CAWSVIVRGTEAFF.

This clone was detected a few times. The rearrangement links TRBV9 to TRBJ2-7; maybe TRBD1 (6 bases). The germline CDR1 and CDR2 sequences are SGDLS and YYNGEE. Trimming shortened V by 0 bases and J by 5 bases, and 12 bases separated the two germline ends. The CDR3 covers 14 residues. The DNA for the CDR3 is TGTGCCAGCAGCGTAGAGCCAGGGGCGAACGAGCAGTACTTC. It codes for CASSVEPGANEQYF.

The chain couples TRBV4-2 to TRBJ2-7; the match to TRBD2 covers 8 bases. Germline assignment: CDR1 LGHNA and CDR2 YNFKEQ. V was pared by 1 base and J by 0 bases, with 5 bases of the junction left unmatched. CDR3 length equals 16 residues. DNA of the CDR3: TGTGCCAGCAGCCAAGCCCAGGGGACTAGCTCCTACGAGCAGTACTTC. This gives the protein CASSQAQGTSSYEQYF.

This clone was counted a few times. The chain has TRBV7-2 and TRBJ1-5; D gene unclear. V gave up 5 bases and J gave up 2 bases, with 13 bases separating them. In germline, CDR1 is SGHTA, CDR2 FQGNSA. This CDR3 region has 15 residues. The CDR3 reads CASSPNWAGNQPQHF. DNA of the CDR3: TGTGCCAGCAGCCCCAATTGGGCTGGCAATCAGCCCCAGCATTTT.

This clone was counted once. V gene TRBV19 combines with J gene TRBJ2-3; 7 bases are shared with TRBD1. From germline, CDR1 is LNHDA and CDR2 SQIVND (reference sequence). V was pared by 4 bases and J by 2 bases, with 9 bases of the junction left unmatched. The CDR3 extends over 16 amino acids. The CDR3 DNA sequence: TGTGCCAGTAGTACACCACAGGGGAGTAACACAGATACGCAGTATTTT. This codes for CASSTPQGSNTDTQYF.

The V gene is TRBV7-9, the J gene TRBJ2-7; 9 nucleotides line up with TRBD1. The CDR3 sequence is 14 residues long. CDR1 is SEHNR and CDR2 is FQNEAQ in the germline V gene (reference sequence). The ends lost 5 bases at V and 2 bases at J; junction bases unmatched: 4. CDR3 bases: TGTGCCAGCAGCCTCGGGACAGGGCCCTACGAGCAGTACTTC. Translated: CASSLGTGPYEQYF.

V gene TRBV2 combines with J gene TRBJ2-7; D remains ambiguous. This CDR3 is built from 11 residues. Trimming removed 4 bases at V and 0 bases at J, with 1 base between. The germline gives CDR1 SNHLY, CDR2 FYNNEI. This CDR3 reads CASSASYEQYF. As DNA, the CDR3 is TGTGCCAGCAGTGCCTCCTACGAGCAGTACTTC.

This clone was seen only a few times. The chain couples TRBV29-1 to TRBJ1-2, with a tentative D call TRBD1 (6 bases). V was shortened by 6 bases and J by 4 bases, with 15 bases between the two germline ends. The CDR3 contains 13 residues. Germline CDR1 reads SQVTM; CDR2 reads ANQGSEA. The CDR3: CSVNRVLSYGYTF. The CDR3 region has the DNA TGCAGCGTGAACAGGGTCCTAAGCTATGGCTACACCTTC.

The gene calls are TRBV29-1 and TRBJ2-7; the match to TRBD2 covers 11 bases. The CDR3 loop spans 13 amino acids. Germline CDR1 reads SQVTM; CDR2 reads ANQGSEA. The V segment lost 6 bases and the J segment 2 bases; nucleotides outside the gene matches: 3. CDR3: CSVRLAGPYEQYF. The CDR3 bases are TGCAGCGTCAGACTAGCGGGACCCTACGAGCAGTACTTC.

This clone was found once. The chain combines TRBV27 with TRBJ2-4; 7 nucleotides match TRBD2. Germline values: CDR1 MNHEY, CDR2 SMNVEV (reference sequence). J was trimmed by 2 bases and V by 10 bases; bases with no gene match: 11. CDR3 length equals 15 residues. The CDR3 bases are TGTGCCACCTTACCTACCGGGAGGTCCAAAAACATTCAGTACTTC. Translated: CATLPTGRSKNIQYF.

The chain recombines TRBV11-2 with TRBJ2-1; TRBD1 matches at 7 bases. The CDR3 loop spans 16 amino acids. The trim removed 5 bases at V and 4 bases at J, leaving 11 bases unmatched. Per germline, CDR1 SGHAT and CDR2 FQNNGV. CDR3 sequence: CASSDFRGKNYNEQFF. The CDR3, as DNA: TGTGCCAGCAGCGACTTCAGGGGGAAGAATTACAATGAGCAGTTCTTC.

CDR3 coding DNA: TGTGCCAGGGCCATAGACAGAAACTATGGCTACACCTTC. It encodes CARAIDRNYGYTF. This chain connects TRBV30 to TRBJ1-2, with TRBD1 as a possible D gene (5 bases). This CDR3 comprises 13 residues. The germline V gene has CDR1 GTSNPN and CDR2 SVGIG (reference sequence). Trimming took 8 bases from V and 2 from J, leaving 15 bases between them.

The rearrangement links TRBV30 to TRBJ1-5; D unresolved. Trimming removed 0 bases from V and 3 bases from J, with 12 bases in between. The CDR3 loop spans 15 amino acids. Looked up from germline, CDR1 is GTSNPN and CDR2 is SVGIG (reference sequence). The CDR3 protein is CAWSVQSGTNQPQHF. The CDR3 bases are TGTGCCTGGAGTGTACAATCGGGCACCAATCAGCCCCAGCATTTT.

CDR3 sequence (DNA): TGTGCCAGCAGCTCAAGAGGACGGGACACAGATACGCAGTATTTT. Translation: CASSSRGRDTDTQYF. The chain has TRBV13 and TRBJ2-3, with D possibly matching TRBD2 (5 bases). V lost 4 bases, J lost 2 bases, and 13 bases lay in between. CDR1 is PRHDT and CDR2 is FYEKMQ in the germline V gene (reference sequence). This CDR3 is 15 amino acids long.

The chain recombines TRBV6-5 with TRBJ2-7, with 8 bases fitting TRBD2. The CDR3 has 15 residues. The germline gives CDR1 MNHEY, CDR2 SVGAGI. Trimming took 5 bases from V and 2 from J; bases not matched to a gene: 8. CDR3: CASSPTSDSTYEQYF. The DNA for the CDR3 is TGTGCCAGCAGTCCGACTAGCGACTCCACCTACGAGCAGTACTTC.

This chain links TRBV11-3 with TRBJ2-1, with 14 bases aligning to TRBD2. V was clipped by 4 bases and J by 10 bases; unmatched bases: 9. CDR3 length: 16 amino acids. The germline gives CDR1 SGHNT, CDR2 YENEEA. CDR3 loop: CASSSRLAGGPGEQFF. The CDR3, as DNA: TGTGCCAGCAGCTCCCGACTAGCGGGAGGGCCCGGAGAGCAGTTCTTC.

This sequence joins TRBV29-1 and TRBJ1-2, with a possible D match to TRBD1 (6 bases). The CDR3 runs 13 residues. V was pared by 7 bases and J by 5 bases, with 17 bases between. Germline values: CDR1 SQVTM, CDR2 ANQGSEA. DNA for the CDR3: TGCAGCGCTAGACAGGCGTCACGTTATGGCTACACCTTC. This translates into CSARQASRYGYTF.